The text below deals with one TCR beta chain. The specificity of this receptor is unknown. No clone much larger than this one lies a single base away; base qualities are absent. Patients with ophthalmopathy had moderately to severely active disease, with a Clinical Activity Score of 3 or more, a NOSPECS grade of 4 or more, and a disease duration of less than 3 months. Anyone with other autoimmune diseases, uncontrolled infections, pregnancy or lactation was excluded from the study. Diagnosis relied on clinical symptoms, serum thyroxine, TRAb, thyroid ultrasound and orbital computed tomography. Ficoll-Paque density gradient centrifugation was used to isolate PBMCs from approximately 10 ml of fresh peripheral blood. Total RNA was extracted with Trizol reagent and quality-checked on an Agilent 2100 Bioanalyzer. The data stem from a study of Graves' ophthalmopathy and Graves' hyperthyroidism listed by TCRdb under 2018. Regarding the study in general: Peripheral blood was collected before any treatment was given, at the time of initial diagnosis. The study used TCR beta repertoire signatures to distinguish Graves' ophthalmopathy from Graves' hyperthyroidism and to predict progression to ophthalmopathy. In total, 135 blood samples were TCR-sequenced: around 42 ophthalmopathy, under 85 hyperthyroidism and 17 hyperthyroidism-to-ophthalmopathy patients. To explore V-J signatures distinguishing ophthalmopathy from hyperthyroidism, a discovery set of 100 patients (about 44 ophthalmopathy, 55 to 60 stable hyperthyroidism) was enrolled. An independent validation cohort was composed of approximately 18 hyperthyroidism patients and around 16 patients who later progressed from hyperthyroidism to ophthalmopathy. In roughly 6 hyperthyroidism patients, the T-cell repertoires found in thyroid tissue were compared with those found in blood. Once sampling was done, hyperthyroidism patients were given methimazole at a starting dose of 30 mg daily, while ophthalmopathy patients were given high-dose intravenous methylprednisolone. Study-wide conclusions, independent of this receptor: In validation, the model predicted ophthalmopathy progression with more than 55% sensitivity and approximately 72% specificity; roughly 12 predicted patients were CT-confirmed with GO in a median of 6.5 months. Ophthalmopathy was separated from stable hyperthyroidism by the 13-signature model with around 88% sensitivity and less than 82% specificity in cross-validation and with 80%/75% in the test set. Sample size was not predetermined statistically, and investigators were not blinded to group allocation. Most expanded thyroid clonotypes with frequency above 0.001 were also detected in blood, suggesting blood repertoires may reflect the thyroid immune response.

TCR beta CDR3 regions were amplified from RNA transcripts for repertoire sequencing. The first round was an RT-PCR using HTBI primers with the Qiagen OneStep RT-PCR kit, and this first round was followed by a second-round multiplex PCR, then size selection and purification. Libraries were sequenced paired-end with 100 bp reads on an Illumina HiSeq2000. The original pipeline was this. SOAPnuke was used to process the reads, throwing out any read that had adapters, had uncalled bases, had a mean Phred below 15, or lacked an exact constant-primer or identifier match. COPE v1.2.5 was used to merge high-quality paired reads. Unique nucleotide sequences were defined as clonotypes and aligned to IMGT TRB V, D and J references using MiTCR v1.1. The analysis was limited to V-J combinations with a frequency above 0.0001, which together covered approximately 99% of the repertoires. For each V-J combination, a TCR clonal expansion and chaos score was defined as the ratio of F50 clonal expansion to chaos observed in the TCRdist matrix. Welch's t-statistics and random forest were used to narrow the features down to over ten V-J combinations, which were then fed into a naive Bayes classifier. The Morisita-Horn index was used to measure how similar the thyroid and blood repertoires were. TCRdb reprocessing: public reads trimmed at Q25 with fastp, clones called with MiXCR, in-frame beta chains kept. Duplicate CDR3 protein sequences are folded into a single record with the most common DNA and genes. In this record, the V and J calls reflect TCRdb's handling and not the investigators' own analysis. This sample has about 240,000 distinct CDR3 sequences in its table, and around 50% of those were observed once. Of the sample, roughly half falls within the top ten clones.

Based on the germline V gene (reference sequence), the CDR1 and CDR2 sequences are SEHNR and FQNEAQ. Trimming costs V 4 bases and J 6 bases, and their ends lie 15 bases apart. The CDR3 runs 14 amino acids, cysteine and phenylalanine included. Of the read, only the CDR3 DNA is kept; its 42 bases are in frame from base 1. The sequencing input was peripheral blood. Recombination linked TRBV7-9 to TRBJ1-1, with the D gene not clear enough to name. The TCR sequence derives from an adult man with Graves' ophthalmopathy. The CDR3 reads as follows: CASSSRTLSAEAFF. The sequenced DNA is TGTGCCAGCAGCTCAAGGACCCTCTCGGCTGAAGCTTTCTTT.